This T cell receptor beta chain came from a study of blood T cell repertoires in COVID-19. Study in general: Italy, Spain and the United States were the sources of the convalescent and acute COVID-19 samples. T cells, B-cell-depleted T cells, or PBMCs supplied cDNA or gDNA.

In the source study's methods: Nucleated cell counts were estimated from reference gene primer amplification. Assay used: immunoSEQ multiplex PCR; TCRdb lists only in-frame clones, some missing. V and J calls and clone size are given by that table; D and trimming were obtained from the DNA. The sample shows under 250,000 clones, about nine tenths of them seen only once. Germline trimming cut 5 bases from V and 1 base from J; bases unmatched to any gene: 9. The CDR3 spans 16 residues. Germline V gene data show CDR1 as LNHDA and CDR2 as SQIVND (reference sequence). Those enrolled in Seattle joined during active infection and were followed longitudinally afterward.

The sequencing input was peripheral blood. The receptor was isolated from a man in his fifties or sixties with COVID-19, enrolled during active disease. The chain has TRBV19 and TRBJ1-2; TRBD1 matches 8 bases. CDR3 coding DNA: TGTGCCAGTAGTTCGGGACAGGCCCGGTATAACTATGGCTACACCTTC. Amino acid sequence: CASSSGQARYNYGYTF.